This TCR beta chain was documented in a study of T cell repertoires in cytomegalovirus infection. Study background: Matching HLA type, along with CMV infection, was indicated by public TCR beta signatures. Study-level findings and limits: Across the ex vivo response, the dominant clonotypes were HLA-C-restricted CMV-specific TCR beta clonotypes. CMV carriers with the relevant HLA were identified by cumulative public TCR beta family frequency.

The CDR3 has 14 residues. V lost 2 bases and J lost 0, with 7 bases in between. Germline assignment: CDR1 LGHNA and CDR2 YSLEER. MiXCR was run by TCRdb on the reads, yielding one entry per CDR3 protein. The sample shows some 150,000 distinct CDR3 sequences, under 8% of them seen only once. Notes on this clonotype: The antigen is undetermined.

Sequences were obtained from PBMCs. The rearrangement links TRBV4-3 to TRBJ1-1, with D perhaps TRBD1 (5 bases). The clonotype comes from a human donor in good health (CMV status not recorded). Some clones in this sample may be carry-over from other donors' samples. In nucleotides, the CDR3 is TGCGCCAGCAGCCAACAGGGATTGAACACTGAAGCTTTCTTT. It yields the protein CASSQQGLNTEAFF.